The 22 T cell receptor beta chains given below trace back to one sample, sequenced in a study of CD8+ T cells in alopecia areata. RNA was isolated and reverse transcribed to cDNA, the sequencing template. Measured with immunoSEQ multiplex PCR; TCRdb has only the in-frame clones, and not every one. Of fewer than 110,000 clones detected, about 60% appear once; the ten largest clones hold 8.5% to 10%. Sequences were obtained from CD4+ T cells sorted from blood. These receptors all come from a human donor in good health.

The chain has TRBV5-6 and TRBJ2-6, with no clear D. Trimming stripped 4 bases from V and 0 bases from J, with 8 bases between. Germline V gene lookup returns CDR1 SGHDT and CDR2 YYEEEE. The CDR3 is 15 residues long. CDR3 loop: CASSPAGSGANVLTF. CDR3 nucleotide sequence: TGTGCCAGCAGCCCCGCCGGCTCTGGGGCCAACGTCCTGACTTTC.

This chain's CDR3 is CAWSIGTVGGQETQYF. The CDR3 DNA follows: TGTGCCTGGAGTATAGGGACAGTGGGGGGCCAAGAGACCCAGTACTTC. The chain recombines TRBV30 with TRBJ2-5, with D tentatively TRBD1 (7 bases). V lost 2 bases, J lost 1 base, and 17 bases lay in between. The CDR3 is 16 amino acids. Germline CDR1 GTSNPN, CDR2 SVGIG (reference sequence).

The rearrangement links TRBV25-1 to TRBJ1-4; 9 nucleotides agree with TRBD1. The CDR3 has 14 amino acids. Germline V gene sequence: CDR1 MGHDK, CDR2 SYGVNS. Trimming took 4 bases from V and 6 from J; bases not matched to a gene: 3. CDR3: CASSVRTGDEKLFF. As DNA, the CDR3 is TGTGCCAGCAGTGTCCGGACAGGGGATGAAAAACTGTTTTTT.

This chain uses TRBV6-1 with TRBJ2-1, with 7 bases matching TRBD1. Germline CDR1 is MNHNS and CDR2 is SASEGT. The CDR3 has 15 residues. J lost 0 bases, V lost 4 bases, and 3 bases had no gene match. The CDR3 loop is CASSGGTVSYNEQFF. CDR3 bases: TGTGCCAGCAGTGGGGGGACAGTCTCCTACAATGAGCAGTTCTTC.

This clone was counted a few times. The V call is TRBV25-1, the J call TRBJ2-7; D is perhaps TRBD1 (5 bases). This CDR3 has 13 amino acids. The germline V gene has CDR1 MGHDK and CDR2 SYGVNS. Deletions cut 1 base from V and 2 bases from J, with 6 bases between. The CDR3 region is CASSESGTYEQYF. CDR3 nucleotides: TGTGCCAGCAGTGAATCAGGGACCTACGAGCAGTACTTC.

In this sample, this clone turned up a few times. Other DNA sequences of this sample code for an identical CDR3. CDR3: CASSPGENTEAFF. CDR3 DNA: TGTGCCAGCTCACCGGGGGAGAACACTGAAGCTTTCTTT. This rearrangement joins TRBV18 to TRBJ1-1, with a possible D match to TRBD1 (5 bases). The CDR3 has 13 residues. Looked up from germline, CDR1 is KGHSH and CDR2 is LQKENI. V was shortened by 3 bases and J by 1 base, with 6 bases between the two germline ends.

This clone was counted only a few times. The chain recombines TRBV7-3 with TRBJ2-2; D not resolved. The germline gives CDR1 SGHTA, CDR2 FQGTGA. This CDR3 comprises 15 residues. V was clipped by 4 bases and J by 0 bases, with 9 bases between them. DNA of the CDR3: TGTGCCAGCAGCTCCCTAGGCTCGAACACCGGGGAGCTGTTTTTT. Its protein is CASSSLGSNTGELFF.

The chain is built from TRBV29-1 and TRBJ2-7; TRBD1 or TRBD2 may be the D gene (6 bases each). Germline V lookup: CDR1 SQVTM, CDR2 ANQGSEA. The V end lost 4 bases, the J end lost 5 bases, and 15 bases lay between the germline ends. The CDR3 is 13 residues long. The CDR3 sequence is CSVVPVGGHEQYF. The CDR3 nucleotides are TGCAGCGTTGTTCCCGTTGGGGGGCACGAGCAGTACTTC.

This clone occurred a few times. V gene TRBV5-1 combines with J gene TRBJ2-3; D remains unclear. The V end lost 4 bases, the J end lost 2 bases, and 20 bases lay between the germline ends. Germline CDR1 is SGHRS and CDR2 is YFSETQ. The CDR3 extends over 17 amino acids. CDR3 DNA sequence: TGCGCCAGCAGCCCACTGCCGAGAGGCGTAAACACAGATACGCAGTATTTT. Amino acid sequence: CASSPLPRGVNTDTQYF. Combining the CDR3 with reference TRBV5-1 and TRBJ2-3 gives the whole variable domain KAGVTQTPRYLIKTRGQQVTLSCSPISGHRSVSWYQQTPGQGLQFLFEYFSETQRNKGNFPGRFSGRQFSNSRSEMNVSTLELGDSALYLCASSPLPRGVNTDTQYFGPGTRLTVL.

J is TRBJ2-1 and V is TRBV28; the D gene is possibly TRBD1 (6 bases). The CDR3 covers 16 residues. Germline V CDR1 and CDR2: MDHEN, SYDVKM. V was shortened by 5 bases and J by 4 bases, with 18 bases between the two germline ends. The DNA of the CDR3 is TGTGCCAGCAGTCCGATACAGGGTTTTTATTACAATGAGCAGTTCTTC. Translated, it gives CASSPIQGFYYNEQFF.

The chain combines TRBV14 with TRBJ2-7; D is possibly TRBD1 or TRBD2 (6 bases each). The CDR3 has 16 amino acids. Per the germline V gene, CDR1 is SGHDN and CDR2 is FVKESK. Trimming took 4 bases from V and 2 from J, leaving 18 bases between them. CDR3 sequence: CASSRAGGRAAYEQYF. The CDR3 nucleotides read TGTGCCAGCAGCCGCGCCGGGGGCAGGGCCGCCTACGAGCAGTACTTC.

The V and J genes are TRBV29-1 and TRBJ2-1; perhaps TRBD2 as D (6 bases). The CDR3 is 12 residues long. The germline gives CDR1 SQVTM, CDR2 ANQGSEA. V lost 4 bases, J lost 10 bases, and 14 bases lay in between. CDR3 amino acids: CSVGARDREQFF. The CDR3 DNA reads as TGCAGCGTTGGGGCGCGGGATCGGGAGCAGTTCTTC.

The rearrangement uses TRBV29-1 and TRBJ1-4; D remains unclear. Deletions cut 7 bases from V and 5 bases from J, with 8 bases between. The CDR3 loop spans 11 amino acids. Germline lookup yields CDR1 SQVTM and CDR2 ANQGSEA. The CDR3 reads CSGAANEKLFF. CDR3 nucleotides: TGCAGCGGGGCAGCGAATGAAAAACTGTTTTTT.

This clone was seen more than once but under ten times. This rearrangement joins TRBV11-2 to TRBJ1-5, with D possibly matching TRBD1 (5 bases). This CDR3 contains 13 residues. Germline V gene lookup returns CDR1 SGHAT and CDR2 FQNNGV. The V end was cut by 0 bases, the J end by 7 bases, with 7 bases between. CDR3 loop: CASSLDREQPQHF. DNA of the CDR3: TGTGCCAGCAGCTTAGACAGGGAACAGCCCCAGCATTTT.

The J gene is TRBJ2-1, the V gene TRBV29-1; D is unclear. V gave up 7 bases and J gave up 0 bases, with 10 bases separating them. CDR3 length: 13 residues. Per the germline V gene, CDR1 is SQVTM and CDR2 is ANQGSEA. The CDR3, as DNA: TGCAGCGGAAGCCAGAGCTCCTACAATGAGCAGTTCTTC. This codes for CSGSQSSYNEQFF.

V and J are TRBV18 and TRBJ1-1, with D uncertain. Germline V gene data show CDR1 as KGHSH and CDR2 as LQKENI. V was pared by 2 bases and J by 7 bases, with 14 bases between. This CDR3 is 14 amino acids long. The CDR3 sequence is CASSPNADPDEAFF. The CDR3 DNA is TGTGCCAGCTCACCAAATGCGGACCCAGATGAAGCTTTCTTT.

The rearrangement joins TRBV4-1 to TRBJ2-1; no clear D. Trimming shortened V by 1 base and J by 2 bases, and 9 bases separated the two germline ends. Germline CDR1 MGHRA, CDR2 YSYEKL. This CDR3 has 15 residues. CDR3 coding DNA: TGCGCCAGCAGCCAAGGGACCGGCCCCTACAATGAGCAGTTCTTC. Its protein product is CASSQGTGPYNEQFF.

This chain joins TRBV18 and TRBJ2-1; 7 bases map to TRBD1. Looked up from germline, CDR1 is KGHSH and CDR2 is LQKENI. This CDR3 is built from 12 residues. The CDR3 protein is CSTGALHNEQFF. In nucleotides, the CDR3 is TGTTCAACAGGGGCTCTCCACAATGAGCAGTTCTTC.

This clone has at least ten counts. The chain links TRBV19 to TRBJ2-1, with 8 bases fitting TRBD1. The CDR3 length is 14 residues. The V gene end was trimmed by 7 bases and the J gene end by 9 bases; junction bases not matched to a gene: 11. The V gene's germline CDR1 is LNHDA and CDR2 SQIVND (reference sequence). CDR3: CASTQLDREVEQFF. DNA for the CDR3: TGTGCCAGTACCCAGTTGGACAGGGAAGTTGAGCAGTTCTTC.

The V call is TRBV5-1, the J call TRBJ2-6, with 7 nucleotides matching TRBD1. With 2 bases clipped from V and 1 base from J, the junction kept 3 bases outside the gene matches. The CDR3 runs to 16 residues. Germline CDR1 is SGHRS and CDR2 is YFSETQ. The chain's CDR3 is CASSLQQGSGANVLTF. The CDR3 DNA reads as TGCGCCAGCAGCTTACAACAGGGGTCTGGGGCCAACGTCCTGACTTTC.

This clone was counted between two and nine times. This chain connects TRBV6-5 to TRBJ1-6; weak D call: TRBD1 (5 bases). CDR3 length: 13 residues. In germline, CDR1 is MNHEY, CDR2 SVGAGI. V lost 5 bases, J lost 9 bases, and 11 bases lay in between. This chain's CDR3 is CASSVGVSSPLHF. The CDR3 bases are TGTGCCAGCAGTGTGGGGGTATCTTCACCCCTCCACTTT.

This chain connects TRBV29-1 to TRBJ1-4; no firm D call. This CDR3 spans 13 amino acids. The V and J ends lost 5 bases and 7 bases respectively, with 14 bases between them. Germline V gene data show CDR1 as SQVTM and CDR2 as ANQGSEA. As DNA, the CDR3 is TGCAGCGTTCGAGACACGTTTCTTGAAAAACTGTTTTTT. This sequence encodes CSVRDTFLEKLFF.